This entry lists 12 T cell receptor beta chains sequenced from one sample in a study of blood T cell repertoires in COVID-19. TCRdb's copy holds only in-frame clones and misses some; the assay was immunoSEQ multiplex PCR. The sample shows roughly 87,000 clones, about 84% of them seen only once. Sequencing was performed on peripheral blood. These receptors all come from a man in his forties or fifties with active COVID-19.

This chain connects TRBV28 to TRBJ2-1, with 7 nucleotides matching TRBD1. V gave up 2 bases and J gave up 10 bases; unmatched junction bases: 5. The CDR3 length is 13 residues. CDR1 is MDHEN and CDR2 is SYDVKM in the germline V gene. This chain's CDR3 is CASSLLRDSEQFF. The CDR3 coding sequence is TGTGCCAGCAGTTTACTCCGGGACAGCGAGCAGTTCTTC.

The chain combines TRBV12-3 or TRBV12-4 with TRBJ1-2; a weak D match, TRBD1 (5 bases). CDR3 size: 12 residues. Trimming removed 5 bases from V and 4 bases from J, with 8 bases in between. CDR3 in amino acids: CASSLDSYGYTF. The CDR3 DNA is TGTGCCAGCAGTCTCGACAGCTATGGCTACACCTTC.

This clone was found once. For the CDR3, the DNA is TGTGCCAGCTCACCAGGCGGCAGTGCCGGCCGGAACACTGAAGCTTTCTTT. Amino acids: CASSPGGSAGRNTEAFF. The chain uses TRBV18 and TRBJ1-1, with unresolved D. Germline V CDR1 and CDR2: KGHSH, LQKENI. The CDR3 runs to 17 residues. V shed 2 bases and J shed 1 base, with 17 bases lying between them.

Here the CDR3 DNA reads TGTGCCAGCAGTCCACAGGGTCGCACAGATACGCAGTATTTT. Protein: CASSPQGRTDTQYF. The V and J genes are TRBV6-5 and TRBJ2-3; D might be TRBD1 (6 bases). Germline lookup yields CDR1 MNHEY and CDR2 SVGAGI. Trimming took off 5 bases at V and 1 base at J, with 10 bases between the two ends. This CDR3 has 14 residues.

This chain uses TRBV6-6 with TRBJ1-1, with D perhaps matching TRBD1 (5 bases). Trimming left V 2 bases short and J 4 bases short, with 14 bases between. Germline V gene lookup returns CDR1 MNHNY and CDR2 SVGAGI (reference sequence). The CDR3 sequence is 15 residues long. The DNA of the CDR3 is TGTGCCAGCAGTTACACGGGGGTGGTTGGCACTGAAGCTTTCTTT. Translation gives CASSYTGVVGTEAFF.

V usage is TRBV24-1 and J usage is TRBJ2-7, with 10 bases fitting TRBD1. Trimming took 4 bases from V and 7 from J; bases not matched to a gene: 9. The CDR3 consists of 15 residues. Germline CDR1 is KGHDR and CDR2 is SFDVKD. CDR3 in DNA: TGTGCCACCAGTGACCCGGGACAGGGGACGGGAGAGCAGTACTTC. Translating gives CATSDPGQGTGEQYF.

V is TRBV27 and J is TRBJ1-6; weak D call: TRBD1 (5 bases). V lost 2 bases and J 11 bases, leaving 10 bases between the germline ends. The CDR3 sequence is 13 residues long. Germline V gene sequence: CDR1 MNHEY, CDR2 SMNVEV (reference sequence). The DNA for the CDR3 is TGTGCCAGCAGTTTAAGGGGTGGGGCACCCCTCCACTTT. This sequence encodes CASSLRGGAPLHF.

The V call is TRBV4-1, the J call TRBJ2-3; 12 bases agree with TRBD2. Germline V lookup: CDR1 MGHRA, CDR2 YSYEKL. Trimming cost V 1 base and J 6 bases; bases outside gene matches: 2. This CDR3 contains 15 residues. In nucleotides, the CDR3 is TGCGCCAGCAGCCAAGCCGGGACTAGCGGGGATACGCAGTATTTT. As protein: CASSQAGTSGDTQYF.

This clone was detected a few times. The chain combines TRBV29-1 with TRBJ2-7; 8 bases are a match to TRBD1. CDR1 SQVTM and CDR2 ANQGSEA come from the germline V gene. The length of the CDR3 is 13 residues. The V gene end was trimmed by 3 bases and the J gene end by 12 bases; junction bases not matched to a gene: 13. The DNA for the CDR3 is TGCAGCGTTGAGCCCTCCCCCAGGGGGCGCCTGTACTTC. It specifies CSVEPSPRGRLYF.

The CDR3: CASSSDGADTQYF. The CDR3 DNA reads TGTGCCAGCTCATCCGATGGGGCGGATACGCAGTATTTT. The rearrangement uses TRBV18 and TRBJ2-3; possibly TRBD1 for D (5 bases). Per germline, CDR1 KGHSH and CDR2 LQKENI. V was clipped by 5 bases and J by 6 bases, with 12 bases between them. This CDR3 is 13 amino acids long.

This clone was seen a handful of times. The CDR3, as DNA: TGTGCCAGCAGCCAAGTCTACCGCAATTCACCCCTCCACTTT. Translated, it gives CASSQVYRNSPLHF. The V call is TRBV14, the J call TRBJ1-6; no definite D call. V lost 1 base, J lost 7 bases, and 8 bases lay in between. There are 14 residues in the CDR3. Germline CDR1 reads SGHDN; CDR2 reads FVKESK.

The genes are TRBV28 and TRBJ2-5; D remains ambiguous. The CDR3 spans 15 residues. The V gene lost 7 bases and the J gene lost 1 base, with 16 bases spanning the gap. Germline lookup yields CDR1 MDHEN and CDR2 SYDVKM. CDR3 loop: CASTGIRRRQETQYF. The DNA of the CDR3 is TGTGCCAGCACGGGTATTCGTAGGCGCCAAGAGACCCAGTACTTC.